The clone carrying this T cell receptor beta chain showed up many times. Antigen specificity is unknown. Individually, cDNA molecules had unique molecular identifiers attached to them. TCRdb reprocessed the 5' RACE reads with MiXCR, giving one entry per CDR3 protein. The sample lists roughly 63,000 distinct CDR3 sequences, approximately 13% occurring once. The CDR3 has 16 amino acids. Germline V gene lookup returns CDR1 MDHEN and CDR2 SYDVKM. Germline trimming cut 6 bases from V and 5 bases from J; bases unmatched to any gene: 9. The data were obtained in a study of early T cells in non-severe SARS-CoV-2 infection. The wider study: Chains were not paired, and sequencing was done on bulk RNA from unsorted whole blood. Study-wide results and limits: VDJdb matching, biased toward anti-spike CD8 responses, missed private and CD4 specificities.

Sequenced sample: whole blood. The rearrangement links TRBV28 to TRBJ2-1, with 11 bases matching TRBD2. The source is an adult who was a healthcare worker with PCR-confirmed SARS-CoV-2 infection or an uninfected control (not recorded which). The chain's CDR3 is CASSPFSGRVDNEQFF. The CDR3 bases are TGTGCCAGCAGCCCCTTTAGCGGGAGGGTTGACAATGAGCAGTTCTTC. The whole variable domain, remainder taken from reference TRBV28 and TRBJ2-1, is DVKVTQSSRYLVKRTGEKVFLECVQDMDHENMFWYRQDPGLGLRLIYFSYDVKMKEKGDIPEGYSVSREKKERFSLILESASTNQTSMYLCASSPFSGRVDNEQFFGPGTRLTVL.